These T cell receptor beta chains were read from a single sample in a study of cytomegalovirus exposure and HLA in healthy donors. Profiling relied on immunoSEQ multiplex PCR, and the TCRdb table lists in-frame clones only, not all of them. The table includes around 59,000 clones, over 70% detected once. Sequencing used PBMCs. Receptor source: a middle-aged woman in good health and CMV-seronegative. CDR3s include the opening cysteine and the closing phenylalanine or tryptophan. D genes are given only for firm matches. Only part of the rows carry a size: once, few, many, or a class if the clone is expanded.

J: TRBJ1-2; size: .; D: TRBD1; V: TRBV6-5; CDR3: CASSTPGQGNYGYTF; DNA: TGTGCCAGCTCCACACCGGGACAGGGGAACTATGGCTACACCTTC
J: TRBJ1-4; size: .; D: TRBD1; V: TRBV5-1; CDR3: CASSPGQGPGNEKLFF; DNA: TGCGCCAGCAGCCCGGGACAGGGGCCGGGGAATGAAAAACTGTTTTTT
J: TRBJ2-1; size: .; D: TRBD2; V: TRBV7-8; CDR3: CASSSMRGGIDEQFF; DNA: TGTGCCAGCAGCTCTATGAGGGGAGGGATCGATGAGCAGTTCTTC
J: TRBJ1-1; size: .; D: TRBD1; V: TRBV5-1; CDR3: CASSAWDRENTEAFF; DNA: TGCGCCAGCAGCGCATGGGACAGGGAGAACACTGAAGCTTTCTTT
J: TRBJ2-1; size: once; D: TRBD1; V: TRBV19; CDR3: CASSRGGTGAYNEQFF; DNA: TGTGCCAGTAGTAGGGGCGGGACAGGGGCCTACAATGAGCAGTTCTTC
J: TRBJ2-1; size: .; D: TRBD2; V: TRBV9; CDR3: CASSVATSGRIDEQFF; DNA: TGTGCCAGCAGCGTAGCGACTAGCGGGAGGATCGATGAGCAGTTCTTC
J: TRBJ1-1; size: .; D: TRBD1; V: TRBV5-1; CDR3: CASSDGQGVTEAFF; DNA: TGCGCCAGCAGCGACGGACAGGGGGTCACTGAAGCTTTCTTT
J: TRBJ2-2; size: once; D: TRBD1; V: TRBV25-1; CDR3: CASSEGDRNSNTGELFF; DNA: TGTGCCAGCAGTGAAGGGGACAGAAACTCGAACACCGGGGAGCTGTTTTTT
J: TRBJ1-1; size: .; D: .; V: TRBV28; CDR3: CASSAREEGAEAFF; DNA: TGTGCCAGCAGTGCCAGAGAAGAGGGGGCTGAAGCTTTCTTT
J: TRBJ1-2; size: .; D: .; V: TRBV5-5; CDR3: CASSLDAGADYGYTF; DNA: TGTGCCAGCAGCTTGGATGCAGGGGCGGACTATGGCTACACCTTC
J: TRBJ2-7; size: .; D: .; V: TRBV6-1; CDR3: CASSVLETYEQYF; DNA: TGTGCCAGCAGTGTCTTAGAAACCTACGAGCAGTACTTC
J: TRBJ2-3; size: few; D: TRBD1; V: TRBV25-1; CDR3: CASSENRGPTDTQYF; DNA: TGTGCCAGCAGTGAAAACAGGGGGCCGACAGATACGCAGTATTTT
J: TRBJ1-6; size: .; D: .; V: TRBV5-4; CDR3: CASSLAGINSPLHF; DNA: TGTGCCAGCAGCTTAGCAGGGATCAATTCACCCCTCCACTTT
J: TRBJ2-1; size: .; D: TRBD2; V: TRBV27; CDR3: CASTLSGSSYNEQFF; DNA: TGTGCCAGCACCCTTAGCGGGAGCTCCTACAATGAGCAGTTCTTC
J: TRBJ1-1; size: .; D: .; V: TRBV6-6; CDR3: CASSRNSGKSWEAFF; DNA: TGTGCCAGCAGTCGCAACTCAGGGAAATCTTGGGAAGCTTTCTTT
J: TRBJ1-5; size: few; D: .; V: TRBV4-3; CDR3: CASSLAVSNQPQHF; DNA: TGCGCCAGCAGCCTGGCAGTGAGCAATCAGCCCCAGCATTTT
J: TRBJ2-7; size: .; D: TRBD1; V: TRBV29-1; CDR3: CSVELDRVPYEQYF; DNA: TGCAGCGTAGAACTGGACAGGGTGCCTTACGAGCAGTACTTC
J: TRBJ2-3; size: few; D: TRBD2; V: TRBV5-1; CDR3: CASSSGVAGPRTDTQYF; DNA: TGCGCCAGCAGCTCGGGGGTAGCGGGACCACGGACAGATACGCAGTATTTT
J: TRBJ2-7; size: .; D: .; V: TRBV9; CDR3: CASSVDGGWAYEQYF; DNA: TGTGCCAGCAGCGTAGATGGAGGGTGGGCCTACGAGCAGTACTTC
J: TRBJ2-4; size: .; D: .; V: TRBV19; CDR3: CASTLRDKGNIQYF; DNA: TGTGCCAGCACCCTCCGGGACAAGGGAAACATTCAGTACTTC
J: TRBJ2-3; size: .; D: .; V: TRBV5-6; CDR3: CASSLSFSGSTDTQYF; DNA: TGTGCCAGCAGCCTCAGTTTTAGCGGTAGCACAGATACGCAGTATTTT
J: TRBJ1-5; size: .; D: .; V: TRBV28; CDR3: CASSLFVVSGPFPYHQPQHF; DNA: TGTGCCAGCAGTTTATTTGTAGTGTCAGGGCCATTTCCCTACCATCAGCCCCAGCATTTT
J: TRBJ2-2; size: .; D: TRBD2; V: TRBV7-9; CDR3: CASSLLAGINTGELFF; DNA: TGTGCCAGCAGCTTATTAGCGGGGATTAACACCGGGGAGCTGTTTTTT
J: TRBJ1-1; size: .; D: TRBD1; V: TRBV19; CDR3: CASSAVGQGNTEAFF; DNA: TGTGCCAGTAGTGCCGTCGGACAGGGGAACACTGAAGCTTTCTTT
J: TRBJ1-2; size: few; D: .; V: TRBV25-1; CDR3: CASSESGRTYYGYTF; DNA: TGTGCCAGCAGTGAATCGGGGAGGACCTACTATGGCTACACCTTC
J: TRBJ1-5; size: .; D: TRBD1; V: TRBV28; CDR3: CASSFRGRGPQHF; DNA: TGTGCCAGCAGTTTCAGGGGGCGAGGGCCCCAGCATTTT
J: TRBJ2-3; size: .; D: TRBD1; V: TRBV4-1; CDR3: CASSHPRTGGKGGDTQYF; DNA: TGCGCCAGCAGCCATCCCCGGACAGGGGGCAAGGGGGGAGATACGCAGTATTTT
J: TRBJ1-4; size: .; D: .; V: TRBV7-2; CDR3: CASSLFSGDWSEKLFF; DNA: TGTGCCAGCAGCTTATTTAGCGGGGACTGGAGTGAAAAACTGTTTTTT
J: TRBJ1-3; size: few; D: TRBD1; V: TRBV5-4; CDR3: CASSLGPGTGTSGNTIYF; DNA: TGTGCCAGCAGCTTGGGGCCAGGGACAGGGACGTCTGGAAACACCATATATTTT
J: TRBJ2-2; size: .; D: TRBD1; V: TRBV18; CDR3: CASSLTGATGELFF; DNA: TGTGCCAGCTCCCTCACAGGGGCTACCGGGGAGCTGTTTTTT
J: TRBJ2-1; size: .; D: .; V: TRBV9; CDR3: CASSVVTAAPNEQFF; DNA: TGTGCCAGCAGCGTTGTTACAGCAGCCCCCAATGAGCAGTTCTTC
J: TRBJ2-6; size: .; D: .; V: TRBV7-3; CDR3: CASSLQGTSISGANVLTF; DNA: TGTGCCAGCAGCTTACAGGGAACCAGCATCTCTGGGGCCAACGTCCTGACTTTC
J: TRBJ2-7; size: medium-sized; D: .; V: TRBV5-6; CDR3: CASSGSQGYEQYF; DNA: TGTGCCAGCAGCGGGTCACAGGGATACGAGCAGTACTTC
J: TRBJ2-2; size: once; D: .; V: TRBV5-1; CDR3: CASSLRGELFF; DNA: TGCGCCAGCAGCTTGCGCGGGGAGCTGTTTTTT
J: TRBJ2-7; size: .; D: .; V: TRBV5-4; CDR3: CASSLASGGLYEQYF; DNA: TGTGCCAGCAGCTTGGCCAGCGGAGGACTCTACGAGCAGTACTTC
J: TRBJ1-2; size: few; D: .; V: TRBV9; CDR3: CASSANRAFMGYTF; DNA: TGTGCCAGCAGCGCTAACAGGGCTTTTATGGGCTACACCTTC
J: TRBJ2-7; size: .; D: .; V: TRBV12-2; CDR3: CASRLVVPGLGMTYEQYF; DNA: TGTGCAAGTCGCTTAGTCGTACCGGGACTAGGCATGACCTACGAGCAGTACTTC
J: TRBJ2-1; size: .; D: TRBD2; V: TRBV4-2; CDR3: CASSQVVGGRGFF; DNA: TGTGCCAGCAGCCAAGTTGTTGGAGGGAGGGGGTTCTTC
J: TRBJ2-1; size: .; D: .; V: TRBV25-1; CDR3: CASSEQSSGEQFF; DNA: TGTGCCAGCAGTGAACAAAGTAGCGGTGAGCAGTTCTTC
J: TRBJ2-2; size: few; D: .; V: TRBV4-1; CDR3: CASRSVLGRGDTGELFF; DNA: TGCGCCAGCAGAAGCGTATTGGGCAGGGGGGACACCGGGGAGCTGTTTTTT
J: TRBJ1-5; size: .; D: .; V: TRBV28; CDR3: CASSAGAQHF; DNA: TGTGCCAGCAGTGCGGGGGCCCAGCATTTT
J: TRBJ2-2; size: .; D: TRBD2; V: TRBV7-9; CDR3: CASSLVRGDARGRTGELFF; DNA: TGTGCCAGCAGCTTAGTTCGAGGGGACGCACGCGGGAGGACCGGGGAGCTGTTTTTT
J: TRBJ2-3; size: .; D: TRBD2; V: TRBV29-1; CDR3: CSVAGLAGADTQYF; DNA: TGCAGCGTTGCGGGACTAGCGGGAGCTGATACGCAGTATTTT
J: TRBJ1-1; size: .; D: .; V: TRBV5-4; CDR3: CASSLPATVMNTEAFF; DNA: TGTGCCAGCAGCTTGCCCGCTACCGTGATGAACACTGAAGCTTTCTTT
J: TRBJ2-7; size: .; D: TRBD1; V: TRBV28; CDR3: CASSLFDRAGYEQYF; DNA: TGTGCCAGCAGTTTGTTCGACAGGGCCGGGTACGAGCAGTACTTC
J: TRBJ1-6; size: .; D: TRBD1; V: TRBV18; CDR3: CASSPGTENSPLHF; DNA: TGTGCCAGCTCACCCGGGACAGAGAATTCACCCCTCCACTTT
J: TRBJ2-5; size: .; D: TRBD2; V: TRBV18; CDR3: CASSPISGRTQETQYF; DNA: TGTGCCAGCTCACCAATTAGCGGGAGGACGCAAGAGACCCAGTACTTC
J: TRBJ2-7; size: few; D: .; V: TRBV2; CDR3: CASSDSGQGFYEQYF; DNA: TGTGCCAGCAGTGACTCGGGACAAGGGTTCTACGAGCAGTACTTC
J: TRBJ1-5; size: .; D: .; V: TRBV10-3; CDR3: CAISDTGNYQPQHF; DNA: TGTGCCATCAGTGATACAGGGAACTATCAGCCCCAGCATTTT
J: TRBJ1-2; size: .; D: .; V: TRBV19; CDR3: CASTGVLYGYTF; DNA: TGTGCCAGTACCGGGGTCCTCTATGGCTACACCTTC
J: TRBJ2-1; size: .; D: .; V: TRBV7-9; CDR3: CASSSQVNEQFF; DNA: TGTGCCAGCAGCTCACAGGTAAATGAGCAGTTCTTC
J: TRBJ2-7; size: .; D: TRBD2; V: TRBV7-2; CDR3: CASSFIGTSGRNEQYF; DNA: TGTGCCAGCAGCTTTATAGGGACTAGCGGGAGAAACGAGCAGTACTTC